The rows below give T cell receptor beta chains drawn from one sample of a study of early T cells in non-severe SARS-CoV-2 infection. TCRdb itself ran the 5' RACE reads through MiXCR, one entry per CDR3 protein. The data hold some 40,000 distinct CDR3 sequences, with around 6.1% observed a single time. Sequences were derived from whole blood, sampled at baseline. All receptors come from an adult who was a healthcare worker with PCR-confirmed SARS-CoV-2 infection or an uninfected control (not recorded which). Both conserved end residues are part of each CDR3. Each record gives: V gene, J gene, D gene, clone size, CDR3 protein, CDR3 DNA. The D gene is left open where the match is weak. Expanded clones get a size class; other rows say once, few or many, or leave the size out.

V: TRBV11-1; J: TRBJ2-3; D: -; size: -; CDR3: CASSPPWGGRTYDTQYF; DNA: TGTGCCAGCAGCCCACCATGGGGCGGAAGAACGTATGATACGCAGTATTTT
V: TRBV10-1; J: TRBJ1-1; D: TRBD1; size: few; CDR3: CASRPDRAGNTEAFF; DNA: TGCGCCAGCAGACCGGACAGGGCGGGGAACACTGAAGCTTTCTTT
V: TRBV12-2; J: TRBJ1-5; D: -; size: many; CDR3: CASHRRGNSNQPQHF; DNA: TGTGCAAGTCACAGGAGAGGTAATAGCAATCAGCCCCAGCATTTT
V: TRBV7-2; J: TRBJ2-7; D: TRBD2; size: few; CDR3: CASSPLAGGPSYEQYF; DNA: TGTGCCAGCAGCCCCTTAGCGGGAGGCCCTTCCTACGAGCAGTACTTC
V: TRBV9; J: TRBJ2-3; D: -; size: -; CDR3: CASSVGERGTDTQYF; DNA: TGTGCCAGCAGCGTAGGGGAGCGGGGCACAGATACGCAGTATTTT
V: TRBV2; J: TRBJ2-5; D: -; size: -; CDR3: CASSVTVRGETQYF; DNA: TGTGCCAGCAGTGTCACTGTACGGGGAGAGACCCAGTACTTC
V: TRBV2; J: TRBJ1-1; D: -; size: many; CDR3: CASSSTGGSGAFF; DNA: TGTGCCAGCAGTTCCACCGGTGGCTCGGGAGCTTTCTTT
V: TRBV7-9; J: TRBJ2-1; D: -; size: few; CDR3: CASRRMGDGADNEQFF; DNA: TGTGCCAGCAGACGTATGGGGGACGGAGCCGACAATGAGCAGTTCTTC
V: TRBV7-2; J: TRBJ2-1; D: -; size: few; CDR3: CASSLGRYNEQFF; DNA: TGTGCCAGCAGCTTAGGACGATACAATGAGCAGTTCTTC
V: TRBV3-1; J: TRBJ1-6; D: -; size: -; CDR3: CASSQETGGNSPLHF; DNA: TGTGCCAGCAGCCAAGAAACGGGGGGCAATTCACCCCTCCACTTT
V: TRBV11-2; J: TRBJ2-7; D: -; size: many; CDR3: CASSLSGARYEQYF; DNA: TGTGCCAGCAGCTTGTCCGGGGCCAGATACGAGCAGTACTTC
V: TRBV11-2; J: TRBJ2-3; D: -; size: many; CDR3: CASSRRGPDTQYF; DNA: TGTGCCAGCAGCCGCCGTGGGCCAGATACGCAGTATTTT
V: TRBV28; J: TRBJ1-2; D: -; size: many; CDR3: CASSRRTAYGYTF; DNA: TGTGCCAGCAGCCGCCGGACAGCCTATGGCTACACCTTC
V: TRBV20-1; J: TRBJ2-7; D: -; size: -; CDR3: CSARDNMGLEQYF; DNA: TGCAGTGCTAGAGATAACATGGGGCTCGAGCAGTACTTC
V: TRBV2; J: TRBJ2-2; D: TRBD2; size: many; CDR3: CASRRLAGITGELFF; DNA: TGTGCCAGCAGGAGACTAGCGGGAATAACCGGGGAGCTGTTTTTT
V: TRBV18; J: TRBJ2-7; D: TRBD1; size: few; CDR3: CASSQGQALPYEQYF; DNA: TGTGCCAGCTCGCAAGGACAGGCACTTCCTTACGAGCAGTACTTC
V: TRBV3-1; J: TRBJ2-3; D: -; size: many; CDR3: CASSRLGVHPDTQYF; DNA: TGTGCCAGCAGCCGACTGGGGGTCCATCCAGATACGCAGTATTTT
V: TRBV29-1; J: TRBJ1-2; D: TRBD1; size: few; CDR3: CSVNSQGAYGYTF; DNA: TGCAGCGTTAATTCCCAGGGGGCCTATGGCTACACCTTC
V: TRBV6-1; J: TRBJ2-6; D: -; size: -; CDR3: CASSLRISGANVLTF; DNA: TGTGCCAGCAGTCTACGGATCTCTGGGGCCAACGTCCTGACTTTC
V: TRBV7-8; J: TRBJ2-7; D: -; size: few; CDR3: CASSRSGDSFYEQYF; DNA: TGTGCCAGCAGCCGTTCGGGGGACAGCTTCTACGAGCAGTACTTC
V: TRBV5-4; J: TRBJ2-2; D: TRBD2; size: few; CDR3: CASSLDASSGSMGGELFF; DNA: TGTGCCAGCAGCTTGGACGCCTCAAGCGGGAGTATGGGCGGGGAGCTGTTTTTT
V: TRBV7-2; J: TRBJ2-7; D: -; size: many; CDR3: CASSAQAGASYEQYF; DNA: TGTGCCAGCAGCGCCCAGGCGGGGGCTTCCTACGAGCAGTACTTC
V: TRBV29-1; J: TRBJ2-2; D: -; size: many; CDR3: CSVEGSGGELFF; DNA: TGCAGCGTTGAAGGGAGCGGGGGGGAGCTGTTTTTT
V: TRBV29-1; J: TRBJ2-3; D: TRBD1; size: few; CDR3: CSARTGGTDTQYF; DNA: TGCAGCGCCAGGACAGGGGGTACGGATACGCAGTATTTT
V: TRBV5-4; J: TRBJ2-1; D: TRBD1; size: -; CDR3: CASSSDRVLNEQFF; DNA: TGTGCCAGCAGCTCCGACAGGGTGCTGAATGAGCAGTTCTTC
V: TRBV5-1; J: TRBJ2-2; D: TRBD1; size: few; CDR3: CASSGDRGLSGELFF; DNA: TGCGCCAGCAGCGGGGACAGGGGGCTCTCCGGGGAGCTGTTTTTT
V: TRBV10-2; J: TRBJ2-7; D: -; size: -; CDR3: CASTRNGEQYF; DNA: TGCGCCAGCACCAGAAATGGCGAGCAGTACTTC
V: TRBV20-1; J: TRBJ2-2; D: TRBD1; size: many; CDR3: CSPWDRSNTGELFF; DNA: TGCAGTCCCTGGGACAGGTCGAACACCGGGGAGCTGTTTTTT
V: TRBV2; J: TRBJ2-3; D: -; size: few; CDR3: CASSEARGESLYTDTQYF; DNA: TGTGCCAGCAGTGAAGCCAGAGGGGAGAGCCTATATACAGATACGCAGTATTTT
V: TRBV5-1; J: TRBJ2-2; D: TRBD2; size: -; CDR3: CASSLTSGTTGELFF; DNA: TGCGCCAGCAGCTTAACTAGCGGCACTACCGGGGAGCTGTTTTTT
V: TRBV29-1; J: TRBJ2-7; D: -; size: few; CDR3: CSVATGTYEQYF; DNA: TGCAGCGTTGCAACGGGAACCTACGAGCAGTACTTC
V: TRBV6-5; J: TRBJ2-7; D: -; size: few; CDR3: CASSNSLDGYEQYF; DNA: TGTGCCAGCAGTAACTCCCTTGACGGGTACGAGCAGTACTTC
V: TRBV7-2; J: TRBJ2-1; D: -; size: -; CDR3: CASSLEGQYNEQFF; DNA: TGTGCCAGCAGCTTAGAAGGTCAATACAATGAGCAGTTCTTC
V: TRBV7-9; J: TRBJ2-5; D: -; size: many; CDR3: CASTPSETQYF; DNA: TGTGCCAGCACCCCCTCAGAGACCCAGTACTTC
V: TRBV7-3; J: TRBJ2-1; D: -; size: many; CDR3: CASSPLSGNEQFF; DNA: TGTGCCAGCAGCCCCCTAAGCGGCAATGAGCAGTTCTTC
V: TRBV7-3; J: TRBJ1-1; D: -; size: few; CDR3: CASSQAENTEAFF; DNA: TGTGCCAGCAGCCAGGCAGAGAACACTGAAGCTTTCTTT
V: TRBV5-4; J: TRBJ2-3; D: TRBD1; size: -; CDR3: CASCARGRLTDTQYF; DNA: TGTGCCAGCTGCGCCAGGGGGCGTCTCACAGATACGCAGTATTTT
V: TRBV2; J: TRBJ2-7; D: -; size: -; CDR3: CASSDGGYEQYF; DNA: TGTGCCAGCAGTGACGGGGGCTACGAGCAGTACTTC
V: TRBV27; J: TRBJ2-1; D: -; size: many; CDR3: CASSSTARGLSEQFF; DNA: TGTGCCAGCAGTTCAACCGCCCGGGGGCTTAGTGAGCAGTTCTTC
V: TRBV7-9; J: TRBJ2-3; D: -; size: -; CDR3: CASSPDPDTQYF; DNA: TGTGCCAGCAGCCCAGATCCCGATACGCAGTATTTT
V: TRBV7-9; J: TRBJ2-1; D: -; size: few; CDR3: CAVGRASNEQFF; DNA: TGTGCCGTCGGAAGGGCTTCGAATGAGCAGTTCTTC
V: TRBV9; J: TRBJ2-5; D: TRBD2; size: many; CDR3: CASSVGTSGGQETQYF; DNA: TGTGCCAGCAGCGTGGGGACTAGCGGGGGGCAAGAGACCCAGTACTTC
V: TRBV5-1; J: TRBJ1-4; D: TRBD1; size: many; CDR3: CASSRGTATNEKLFF; DNA: TGCGCCAGCAGCCGCGGGACAGCAACTAATGAAAAACTGTTTTTT
V: TRBV12-3/TRBV12-4; J: TRBJ2-7; D: -; size: -; CDR3: CASSFHQGGLGEQYF; DNA: TGTGCCAGCAGTTTTCACCAGGGAGGTCTTGGCGAGCAGTACTTC
V: TRBV5-1; J: TRBJ2-5; D: -; size: few; CDR3: CASRDLGGNQETQYF; DNA: TGCGCCAGCAGAGATTTGGGGGGAAACCAAGAGACCCAGTACTTC
V: TRBV10-1; J: TRBJ2-1; D: -; size: many; CDR3: CASSEGPRPPYEQFF; DNA: TGCGCCAGCAGTGAGGGGCCGCGCCCCCCTTATGAGCAGTTCTTC
V: TRBV6-2/TRBV6-3; J: TRBJ2-5; D: -; size: many; CDR3: CASSYGRVGETQYF; DNA: TGTGCCAGCAGTTACGGGCGGGTCGGAGAGACCCAGTACTTC
V: TRBV7-3; J: TRBJ2-3; D: -; size: many; CDR3: CASSLNGFTDTQYF; DNA: TGTGCCAGCAGCTTAAACGGATTCACAGATACGCAGTATTTT
V: TRBV7-6; J: TRBJ2-2; D: -; size: few; CDR3: CASSRPTAGELFF; DNA: TGTGCCAGCAGCCGACCTACAGCCGGGGAGCTGTTTTTT
V: TRBV7-8; J: TRBJ2-7; D: -; size: many; CDR3: CASRLTAHSSYEQYF; DNA: TGTGCCAGCAGGTTAACAGCTCATAGCTCCTACGAGCAGTACTTC
V: TRBV6-6; J: TRBJ1-5; D: -; size: many; CDR3: CASSRRGPQHF; DNA: TGTGCCAGCAGTCGGAGGGGGCCCCAGCATTTT
V: TRBV3-1; J: TRBJ2-5; D: -; size: few; CDR3: CASSLFRGQETQYF; DNA: TGTGCCAGCAGCCTCTTTCGGGGTCAAGAGACCCAGTACTTC
V: TRBV20-1; J: TRBJ1-2; D: TRBD1; size: few; CDR3: CSAGGQGYGYTF; DNA: TGCAGTGCTGGGGGACAGGGCTATGGCTACACCTTC
V: TRBV7-2; J: TRBJ2-1; D: -; size: few; CDR3: CASGPRYNEQFF; DNA: TGTGCCAGCGGGCCCCGGTACAATGAGCAGTTCTTC
V: TRBV7-9; J: TRBJ2-5; D: TRBD2; size: many; CDR3: CASSLLTSGAQETQYF; DNA: TGTGCCAGCAGCTTATTGACTAGCGGGGCACAAGAGACCCAGTACTTC
V: TRBV7-2; J: TRBJ2-7; D: -; size: many; CDR3: CASSRQGHEQYF; DNA: TGTGCCAGCAGCAGGCAGGGCCACGAGCAGTACTTC
V: TRBV6-2/TRBV6-3; J: TRBJ1-2; D: TRBD1; size: many; CDR3: CASSYVPMDRADGYTF; DNA: TGTGCCAGCAGTTACGTCCCCATGGACAGGGCGGATGGCTACACCTTC
V: TRBV6-5; J: TRBJ2-5; D: TRBD2; size: many; CDR3: CASSAIGLATRRETQYF; DNA: TGTGCCAGCAGCGCTATTGGACTAGCCACAAGAAGAGAGACCCAGTACTTC